This T cell receptor beta chain was identified in a study of TIL therapy for anti-PD-1-resistant metastatic lung cancer. Study-wide context: Patients then received nivolumab; progressors got lymphodepletion, TIL and IL-2. Median tumor mutation burden was approximately 1.5 mutations per megabase.

This clone occurred once. Antigen specificity is unknown. Germline lookup yields CDR1 MNHEY and CDR2 SVGAGI. V lost 9 bases to trimming and J lost 7 bases; unmatched junction nucleotides: 8. This CDR3 is 14 amino acids long. Findings and limits, study-wide: After infusion, TIL clonotypes partly replaced peripheral T cells and declined over months. This highly selected cohort may not generalize to typical lung cancer patients.

Sequencing used immunoSEQ v3. Produced via immunoSEQ multiplex PCR; TCRdb's table is partial and in-frame only. The sample comprises tens of thousands of clones, 79% of which are singletons, and 4.5% to 5.5% rests with the top ten. Time point indicated: pre-treatment sample, taken before nivolumab and TIL therapy. The TCR comes from a woman between 30 and 80 years old with non-small cell lung cancer. The sample consisted of blood, taken at baseline. J is TRBJ2-1 and V is TRBV6-5; 11 bases map to TRBD2. This chain's CDR3 is CASKGTSGTNEQFF. CDR3 DNA sequence: TGTGCCAGTAAAGGGACTAGCGGAACGAATGAGCAGTTCTTC.